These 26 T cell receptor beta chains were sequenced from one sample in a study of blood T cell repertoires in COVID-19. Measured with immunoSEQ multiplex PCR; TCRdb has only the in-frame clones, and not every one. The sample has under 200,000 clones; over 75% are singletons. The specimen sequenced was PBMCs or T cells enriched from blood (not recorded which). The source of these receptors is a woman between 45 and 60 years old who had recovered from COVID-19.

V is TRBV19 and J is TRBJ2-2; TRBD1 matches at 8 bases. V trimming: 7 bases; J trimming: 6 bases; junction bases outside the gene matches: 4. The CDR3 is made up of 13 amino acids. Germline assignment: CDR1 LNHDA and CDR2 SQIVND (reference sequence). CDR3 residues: CASTGGYAGELFF. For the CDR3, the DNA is TGTGCCAGTACAGGGGGCTATGCCGGGGAGCTGTTTTTT.

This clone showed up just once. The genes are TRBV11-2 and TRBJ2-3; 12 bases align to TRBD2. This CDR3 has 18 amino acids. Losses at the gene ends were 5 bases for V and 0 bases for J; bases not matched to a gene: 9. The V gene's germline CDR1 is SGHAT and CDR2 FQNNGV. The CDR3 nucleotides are TGTGCCAGCAGCCGAACGACTAGCGGGGGCCTCAGCACAGATACGCAGTATTTT. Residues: CASSRTTSGGLSTDTQYF.

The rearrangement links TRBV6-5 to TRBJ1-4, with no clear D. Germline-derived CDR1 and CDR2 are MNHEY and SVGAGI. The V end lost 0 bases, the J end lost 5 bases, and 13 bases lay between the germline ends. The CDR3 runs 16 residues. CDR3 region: CASSYSMSGVNEKLFF. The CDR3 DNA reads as TGTGCCAGCAGTTACTCGATGTCCGGGGTAAATGAAAAACTGTTTTTT.

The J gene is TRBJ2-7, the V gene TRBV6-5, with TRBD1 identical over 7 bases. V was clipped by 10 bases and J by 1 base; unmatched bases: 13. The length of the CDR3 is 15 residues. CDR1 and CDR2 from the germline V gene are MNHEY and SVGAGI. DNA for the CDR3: TGTGCCACCCAGAGGCCTTTACAGGGGTCCTACGAGCAGTACTTC. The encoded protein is CATQRPLQGSYEQYF.

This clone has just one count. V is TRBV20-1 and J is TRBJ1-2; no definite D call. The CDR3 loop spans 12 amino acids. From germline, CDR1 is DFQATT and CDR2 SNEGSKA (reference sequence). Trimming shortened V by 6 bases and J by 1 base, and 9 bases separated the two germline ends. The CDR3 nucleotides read TGCAGTGCGAGTACGGGTAACTATGGCTACACCTTC. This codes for CSASTGNYGYTF.

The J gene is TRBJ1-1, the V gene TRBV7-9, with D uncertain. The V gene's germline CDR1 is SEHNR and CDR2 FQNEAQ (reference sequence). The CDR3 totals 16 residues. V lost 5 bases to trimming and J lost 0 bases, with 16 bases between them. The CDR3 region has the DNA TGTGCCAGCAGCGAGGCTACCGGGAGGCTGAACACTGAAGCTTTCTTT. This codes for CASSEATGRLNTEAFF.

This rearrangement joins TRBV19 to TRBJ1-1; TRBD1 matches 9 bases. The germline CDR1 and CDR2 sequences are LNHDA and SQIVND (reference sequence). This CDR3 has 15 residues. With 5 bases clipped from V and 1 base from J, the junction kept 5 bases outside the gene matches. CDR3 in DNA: TGTGCCAGTAGTCCGGACAGGGGAACGAACACTGAAGCTTTCTTT. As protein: CASSPDRGTNTEAFF. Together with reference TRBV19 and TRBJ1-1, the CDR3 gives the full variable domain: DGGITQSPKYLFRKEGQNVTLSCEQNLNHDAMYWYRQDPGQGLRLIYYSQIVNDFQKGDIAEGYSVSREKKESFPLTVTSAQKNPTAFYLCASSPDRGTNTEAFFGQGTRLTVV.

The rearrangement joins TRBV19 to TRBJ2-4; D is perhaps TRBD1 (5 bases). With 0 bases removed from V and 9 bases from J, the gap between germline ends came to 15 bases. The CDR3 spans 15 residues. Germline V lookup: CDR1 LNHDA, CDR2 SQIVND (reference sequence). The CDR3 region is CASSIDLRVLGIQYF. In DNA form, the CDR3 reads TGTGCCAGTAGTATAGATCTCAGGGTTTTAGGCATTCAGTACTTC.

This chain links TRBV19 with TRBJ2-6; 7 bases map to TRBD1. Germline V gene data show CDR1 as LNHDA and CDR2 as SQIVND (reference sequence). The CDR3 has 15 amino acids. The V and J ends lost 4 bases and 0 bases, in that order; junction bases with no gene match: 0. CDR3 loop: CASSTGGSGANVLTF. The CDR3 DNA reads TGTGCCAGTAGTACAGGGGGCTCTGGGGCCAACGTCCTGACTTTC.

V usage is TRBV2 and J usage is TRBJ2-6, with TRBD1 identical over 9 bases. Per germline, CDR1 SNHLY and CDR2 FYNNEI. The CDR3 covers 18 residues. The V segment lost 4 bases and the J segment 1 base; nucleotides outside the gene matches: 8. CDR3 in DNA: TGTGCCAGCAGTGCGAACCGGGACAGGGTGTCTGGGGCCAACGTCCTGACTTTC. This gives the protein CASSANRDRVSGANVLTF.

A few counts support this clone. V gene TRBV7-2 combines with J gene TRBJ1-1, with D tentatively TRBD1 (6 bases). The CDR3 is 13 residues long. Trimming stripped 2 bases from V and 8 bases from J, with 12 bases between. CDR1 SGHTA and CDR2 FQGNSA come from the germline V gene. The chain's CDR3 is CASSLPGQLEAFF. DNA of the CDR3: TGTGCCAGCAGCTTACCGGGACAACTCGAAGCTTTCTTT.

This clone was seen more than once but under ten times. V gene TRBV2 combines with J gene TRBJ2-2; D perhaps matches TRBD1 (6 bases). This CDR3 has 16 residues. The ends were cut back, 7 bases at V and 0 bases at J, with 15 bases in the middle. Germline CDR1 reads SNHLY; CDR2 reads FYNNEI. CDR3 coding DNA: TGTGCCAGCACCGCCCGACAGGCGACGAACACCGGGGAGCTGTTTTTT. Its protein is CASTARQATNTGELFF.

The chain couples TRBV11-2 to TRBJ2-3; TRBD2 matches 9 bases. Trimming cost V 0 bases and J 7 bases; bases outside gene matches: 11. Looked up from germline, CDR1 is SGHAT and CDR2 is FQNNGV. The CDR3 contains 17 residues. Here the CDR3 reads CASSLDPGRGGRNTQYF. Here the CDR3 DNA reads TGTGCCAGCAGCTTAGATCCTGGGCGGGGGGGACGGAATACGCAGTATTTT.

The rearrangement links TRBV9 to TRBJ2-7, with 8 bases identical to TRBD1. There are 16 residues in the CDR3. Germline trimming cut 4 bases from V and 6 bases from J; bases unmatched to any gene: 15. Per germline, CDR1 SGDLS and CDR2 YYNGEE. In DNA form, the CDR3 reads TGTGCCAGCAGCCCACACTTGGACAGGGACCTTAGCGAGCAGTACTTC. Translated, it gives CASSPHLDRDLSEQYF. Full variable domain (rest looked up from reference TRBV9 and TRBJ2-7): DSGVTQTPKHLITATGQRVTLRCSPRSGDLSVYWYQQSLDQGLQFLIQYYNGEERAKGNILERFSAQQFPDLHSELNLSSLELGDSALYFCASSPHLDRDLSEQYFGPGTRLTVT.

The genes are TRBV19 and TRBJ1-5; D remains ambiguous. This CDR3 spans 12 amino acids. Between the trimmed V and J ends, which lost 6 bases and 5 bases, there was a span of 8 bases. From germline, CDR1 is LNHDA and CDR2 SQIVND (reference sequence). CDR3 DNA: TGTGCCAGTAGCCACCCGGATCAGCCCCAGCATTTT. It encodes CASSHPDQPQHF.

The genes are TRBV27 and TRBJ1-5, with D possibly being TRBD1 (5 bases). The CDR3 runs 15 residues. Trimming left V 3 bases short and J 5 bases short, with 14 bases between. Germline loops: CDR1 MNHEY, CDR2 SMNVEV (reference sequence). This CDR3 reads CASSFRGRVDQPQHF. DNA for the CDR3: TGTGCCAGCAGTTTTAGGGGCAGGGTGGATCAGCCCCAGCATTTT.

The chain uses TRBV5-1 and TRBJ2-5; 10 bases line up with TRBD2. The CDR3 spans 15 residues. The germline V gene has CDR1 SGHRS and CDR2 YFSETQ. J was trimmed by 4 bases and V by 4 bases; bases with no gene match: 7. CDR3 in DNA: TGCGCCAGCAGCAACGGACTAGCGGTTTCAGAGACCCAGTACTTC. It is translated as CASSNGLAVSETQYF.

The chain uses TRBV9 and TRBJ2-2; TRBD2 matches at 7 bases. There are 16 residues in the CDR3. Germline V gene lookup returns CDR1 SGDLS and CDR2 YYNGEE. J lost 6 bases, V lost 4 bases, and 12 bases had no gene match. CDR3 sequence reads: CASSPAILASPGELFF. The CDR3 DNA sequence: TGTGCCAGCAGCCCAGCCATACTAGCGTCCCCCGGGGAGCTGTTTTTT.

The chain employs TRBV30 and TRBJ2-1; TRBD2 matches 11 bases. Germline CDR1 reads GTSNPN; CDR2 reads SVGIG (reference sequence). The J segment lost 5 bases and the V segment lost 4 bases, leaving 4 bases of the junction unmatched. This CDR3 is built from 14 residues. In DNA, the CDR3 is TGTGCCTGGAAAGGGACTAGCGGAAACAATGAGCAGTTCTTC. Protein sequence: CAWKGTSGNNEQFF.

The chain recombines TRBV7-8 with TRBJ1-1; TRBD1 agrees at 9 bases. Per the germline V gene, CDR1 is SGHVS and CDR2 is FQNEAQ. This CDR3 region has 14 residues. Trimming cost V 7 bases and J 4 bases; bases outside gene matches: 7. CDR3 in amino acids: CASIHRGQGTEAFF. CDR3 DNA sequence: TGTGCCAGCATCCACAGGGGGCAGGGCACTGAAGCTTTCTTT.

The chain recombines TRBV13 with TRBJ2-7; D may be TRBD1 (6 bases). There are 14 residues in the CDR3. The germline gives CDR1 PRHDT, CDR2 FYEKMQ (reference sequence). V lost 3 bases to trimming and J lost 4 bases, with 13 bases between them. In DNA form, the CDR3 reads TGTGCCAGCAGCTTGGGCAGGGGAACGTACGAGCAGTACTTC. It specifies CASSLGRGTYEQYF.

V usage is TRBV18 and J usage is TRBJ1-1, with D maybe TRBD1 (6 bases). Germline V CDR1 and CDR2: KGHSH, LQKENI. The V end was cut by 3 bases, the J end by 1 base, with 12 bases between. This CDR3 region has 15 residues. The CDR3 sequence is CASSPTLGGNTEAFF. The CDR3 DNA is TGTGCCAGCTCACCTACACTAGGGGGGAACACTGAAGCTTTCTTT.

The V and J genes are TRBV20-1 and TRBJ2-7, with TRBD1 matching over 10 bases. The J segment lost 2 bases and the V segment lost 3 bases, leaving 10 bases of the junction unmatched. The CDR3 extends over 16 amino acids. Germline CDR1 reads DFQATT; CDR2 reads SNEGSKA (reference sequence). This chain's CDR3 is CSASDPAGTGAYEQYF. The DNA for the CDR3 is TGCAGTGCTAGTGACCCCGCCGGGACAGGGGCCTACGAGCAGTACTTC.

The CDR3 protein is CASSLGRLTEAFF. The CDR3 nucleotides are TGTGCCAGCTCCCTGGGGAGGCTGACTGAAGCTTTCTTT. V is TRBV7-3 and J is TRBJ1-1; D is ambiguous. Germline V gives CDR1 SGHTA, CDR2 FQGTGA. The length of the CDR3 is 13 residues. V lost 8 bases and J lost 5, with 15 bases in between.

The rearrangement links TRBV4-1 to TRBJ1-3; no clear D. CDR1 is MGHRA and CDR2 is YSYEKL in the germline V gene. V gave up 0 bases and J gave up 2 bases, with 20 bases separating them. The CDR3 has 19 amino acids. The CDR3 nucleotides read TGCGCCAGCAGCCAAGACCAGGAGGCAGGAAAATCAGCTGGAAACACCATATATTTT. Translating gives CASSQDQEAGKSAGNTIYF.

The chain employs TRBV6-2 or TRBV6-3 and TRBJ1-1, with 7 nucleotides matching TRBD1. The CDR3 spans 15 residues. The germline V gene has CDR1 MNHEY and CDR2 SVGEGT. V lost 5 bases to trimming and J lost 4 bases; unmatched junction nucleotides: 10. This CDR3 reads CASSETGKKFTEAFF. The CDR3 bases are TGTGCCAGCAGTGAGACAGGGAAGAAGTTCACTGAAGCTTTCTTT.